This passage covers 20 T cell receptor beta chains from one sample sequenced in a study of response to subunit inactivated influenza vaccine. Via MiXCR, TCRdb re-called the RT-PCR reads, giving one row per CDR3 protein. The sample includes 500,000 to 600,000 distinct CDR3 sequences, about 15% of them seen just once. The sample was CD4+ T cells sorted from PBMCs, taken 23 to 25 months after vaccination. The receptor source for this set is a man between 50 and 69 years old who received an inactivated influenza vaccine.

This clonotype has more than one count but fewer than ten. V gene TRBV19 combines with J gene TRBJ1-5; TRBD1 aligns across 8 bases. The CDR3 loop spans 15 amino acids. Losses at the gene ends were 5 bases for V and 7 bases for J; bases not matched to a gene: 10. Germline lookup yields CDR1 LNHDA and CDR2 SQIVND (reference sequence). The DNA of the CDR3 is TGTGCCAGTAGTGCTACGGACAGGGAGGAACAGCCCCAGCATTTT. The encoded protein is CASSATDREEQPQHF.

This clonotype was counted many times. The chain employs TRBV5-1 and TRBJ2-7; D possibly corresponds to TRBD2 (5 bases). The CDR3 sequence is 15 residues long. The germline gives CDR1 SGHRS, CDR2 YFSETQ. The V and J ends lost 4 bases and 3 bases respectively, with 17 bases between them. In nucleotides, the CDR3 is TGCGCCAGCAGCCCGAGCTCAGGACTCAGCTACGAGCAGTACTTC. It is translated as CASSPSSGLSYEQYF.

DNA of the CDR3: TGTGCCAGCAGTTTAACCTGGGGATGGAATGAGCAGTTCTTC. Protein sequence: CASSLTWGWNEQFF. The chain couples TRBV28 to TRBJ2-1; the D is unclear. CDR3 length: 14 residues. Trimming shortened V by 2 bases and J by 7 bases, and 12 bases separated the two germline ends. CDR1 is MDHEN and CDR2 is SYDVKM in the germline V gene. The whole variable domain, filled in from reference TRBV28 and TRBJ2-1, reads DVKVTQSSRYLVKRTGEKVFLECVQDMDHENMFWYRQDPGLGLRLIYFSYDVKMKEKGDIPEGYSVSREKKERFSLILESASTNQTSMYLCASSLTWGWNEQFFGPGTRLTVL.

This rearrangement joins TRBV9 to TRBJ2-7, with D unresolved. V lost 3 bases and J 1 base, leaving 14 bases between the germline ends. The CDR3 runs 15 residues. CDR1 is SGDLS and CDR2 is YYNGEE in the germline V gene. For the CDR3, the DNA is TGTGCCAGCAGCGAGGGCCACGCGGCTTCCTACGAGCAGTACTTC. Its translation is CASSEGHAASYEQYF.

The genes are TRBV25-1 and TRBJ1-6; D is ambiguous. The V gene lost 3 bases and the J gene lost 9 bases, with 12 bases spanning the gap. The CDR3 has 14 amino acids. CDR1 MGHDK and CDR2 SYGVNS come from the germline V gene. The CDR3 DNA reads TGTGCCAGCAGTGATAACATTTGGGGTTCACCCCTCCACTTT. Translation: CASSDNIWGSPLHF.

The chain employs TRBV5-6 and TRBJ2-7; D remains ambiguous. This CDR3 contains 14 residues. V dropped 4 bases and J dropped 3 bases, with 14 bases sitting between them. Per germline, CDR1 SGHDT and CDR2 YYEEEE. The DNA for the CDR3 is TGTGCCAGCAGCAAGGATTTCTCCGACTACGAGCAGTACTTC. Its protein product is CASSKDFSDYEQYF.

J is TRBJ2-2 and V is TRBV20-1; possibly TRBD2 for D (5 bases). The CDR3 runs to 13 residues. Germline-derived CDR1 and CDR2 are DFQATT and SNEGSKA (reference sequence). Trimming stripped 5 bases from V and 10 bases from J, with 17 bases between. The CDR3 nucleotides are TGCAGTGCTCCAAGAACCGAAGGACTGGAGCTGTTTTTT. It specifies CSAPRTEGLELFF.

This chain uses TRBV18 with TRBJ2-1; possible D gene TRBD2, 5 bases. The germline gives CDR1 KGHSH, CDR2 LQKENI. V dropped 5 bases and J dropped 3 bases, with 11 bases sitting between them. The CDR3 has 14 amino acids. The CDR3 DNA sequence: TGTGCCAGCTCAAAAGGACTGAACTACAATGAGCAGTTCTTC. Encoded protein: CASSKGLNYNEQFF.

This clonotype has only a few counts. The chain carries TRBV4-1 and TRBJ1-4; no firm D call. CDR3 length: 12 residues. Trimming took off 3 bases at V and 8 bases at J, with 7 bases between the two ends. Germline-derived CDR1 and CDR2 are MGHRA and YSYEKL. The CDR3 DNA reads as TGCGCCAGCAGCCACGGACCAGAAAAACTGTTTTTT. It yields the protein CASSHGPEKLFF.

This clonotype has a handful of counts. The chain links TRBV7-2 to TRBJ2-5, with D tentatively TRBD1 (6 bases). Germline V gene lookup returns CDR1 SGHTA and CDR2 FQGNSA. This CDR3 has 14 residues. The V end lost 3 bases, the J end lost 5 bases, and 13 bases lay between the germline ends. In nucleotides, the CDR3 is TGTGCCAGCAGCTTGGACAGAATCACGGAGACCCAGTACTTC. Translation gives CASSLDRITETQYF. Full variable domain (outside the CDR3, taken from reference TRBV7-2 and TRBJ2-5): GAGVSQSPSNKVTEKGKDVELRCDPISGHTALYWYRQSLGQGLEFLIYFQGNSAPDKSGLPSDRFSAERTGGSVSTLTIQRTQQEDSAVYLCASSLDRITETQYFGPGTRLLVL.

The chain couples TRBV20-1 to TRBJ1-5, with D possibly TRBD1 on 6 matching bases. Trimming left V 4 bases short and J 2 bases short, with 9 bases between. Germline V gives CDR1 DFQATT, CDR2 SNEGSKA (reference sequence). The CDR3 contains 13 residues. The CDR3 DNA reads TGCAGTGCTAATGCAGGGGGCAATCAGCCCCAGCATTTT. It translates to CSANAGGNQPQHF.

The chain employs TRBV4-2 and TRBJ1-1; possibly TRBD1 for D (6 bases). The CDR3 length is 15 residues. The V and J ends lost 4 bases and 3 bases respectively, with 15 bases between them. Per germline, CDR1 LGHNA and CDR2 YNFKEQ. CDR3 in DNA: TGTGCCAGCAGCCGTGCCAGGACAGAGGACACTGAAGCTTTCTTT. Residues: CASSRARTEDTEAFF.

In nucleotides, the CDR3 is TGTGCCAGCAGACAGGGGCGCGGCACAGATACGCAGTATTTT. As protein: CASRQGRGTDTQYF. The V gene is TRBV12-3 or TRBV12-4, the J gene TRBJ2-3, with 7 bases identical to TRBD1. Losses at the gene ends were 6 bases for V and 1 base for J; bases not matched to a gene: 4. The CDR3 is 14 amino acids.

This clonotype was seen repeatedly, ten times or more. The rearrangement joins TRBV25-1 to TRBJ2-7, with 8 positions matching TRBD1. The CDR3 contains 13 residues. Germline V gene sequence: CDR1 MGHDK, CDR2 SYGVNS. V was pared by 6 bases and J by 0 bases, with 1 base of the junction left unmatched. CDR3 region: CASRQGGSYEQYF. CDR3 nucleotides: TGTGCCAGCAGACAGGGGGGCTCCTACGAGCAGTACTTC.

V gene TRBV4-3 combines with J gene TRBJ2-7; D gene unclear. The CDR3 length is 14 residues. V dropped 0 bases and J dropped 2 bases, with 8 bases sitting between them. Germline V CDR1 and CDR2: LGHNA, YSLEER. CDR3 sequence (DNA): TGCGCCAGCAGCCAAGACTACAAGGCCTACGAGCAGTACTTC. This sequence encodes CASSQDYKAYEQYF.

The CDR3 loop is CASSFRGSGRGDTQYF. For the CDR3, the DNA is TGTGCCAGCAGCTTTCGTGGCAGCGGGAGGGGAGATACGCAGTATTTT. The chain uses TRBV5-6 and TRBJ2-3; 10 bases fit TRBD2. V gave up 2 bases and J gave up 5 bases; unmatched junction bases: 8. The length of the CDR3 is 16 residues. The germline V gene has CDR1 SGHDT and CDR2 YYEEEE.

This clonotype was picked up many times. The rearrangement uses TRBV5-5 and TRBJ1-5; TRBD1 matches 9 bases. Germline CDR1 is SGHKS and CDR2 is YYEKEE (reference sequence). This CDR3 region has 15 residues. V shed 4 bases, J shed 3 bases, and the junction held 5 bases outside the gene matches. CDR3 in DNA: TGTGCCAGCAGCCCGTGGACAGGGGACAATCAGCCCCAGCATTTT. It specifies CASSPWTGDNQPQHF.

The chain joins TRBV15 to TRBJ1-5; D not certain. The CDR3 totals 16 residues. V was clipped by 0 bases and J by 0 bases, with 9 bases between them. In germline, CDR1 is LNHNV, CDR2 YYDKDF (reference sequence). CDR3 protein: CATSRDGGRSNQPQHF. As DNA, the CDR3 is TGTGCCACCAGCAGAGATGGAGGCCGTAGCAATCAGCCCCAGCATTTT.

There are a few counts of this clonotype. This rearrangement joins TRBV20-1 to TRBJ1-3; no clear D gene. V was pared by 1 base and J by 0 bases, with 10 bases between. Looked up from germline, CDR1 is DFQATT and CDR2 is SNEGSKA (reference sequence). The CDR3 totals 15 residues. CDR3 nucleotides: TGCAGTGCTAGAGCAAACGACTACTCTGGAAACACCATATATTTT. It is translated as CSARANDYSGNTIYF.

The V gene is TRBV11-2, the J gene TRBJ2-1; possible D gene TRBD2, 5 bases. The V end was cut by 1 base, the J end by 2 bases, with 12 bases between. Germline values: CDR1 SGHAT, CDR2 FQNNGV. The CDR3 length is 16 residues. Written as DNA, the CDR3 is TGTGCCAGCAGCTTAGTTGCGGGTGGGACCTACAATGAGCAGTTCTTC. It encodes CASSLVAGGTYNEQFF.